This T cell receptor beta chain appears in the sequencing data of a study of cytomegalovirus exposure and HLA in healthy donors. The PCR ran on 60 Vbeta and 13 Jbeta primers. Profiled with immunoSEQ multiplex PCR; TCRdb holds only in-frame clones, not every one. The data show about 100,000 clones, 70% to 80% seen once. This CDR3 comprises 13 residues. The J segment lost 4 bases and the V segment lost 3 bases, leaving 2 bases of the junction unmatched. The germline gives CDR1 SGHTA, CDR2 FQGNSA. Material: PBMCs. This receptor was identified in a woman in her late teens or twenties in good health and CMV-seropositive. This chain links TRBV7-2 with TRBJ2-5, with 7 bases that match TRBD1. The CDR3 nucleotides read TGTGCCAGCAGCTTCAACAGGGGAGAGACCCAGTACTTC. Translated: CASSFNRGETQYF.